A single sample gave rise to the 10 T cell receptor beta chains below, sequenced in a study of T cell changes during pregnancy in multiple sclerosis. Clones were read by immunoSEQ multiplex PCR, and TCRdb kept only the in-frame ones, dropping some. The sample records under 50,000 clones, 95% being singletons. Specimen: CD8+ T cells from peripheral blood mononuclear cells, collected in the first trimester of pregnancy. The receptors derive from a female donor with multiple sclerosis, enrolled in a pregnancy study.

Only one count was recorded for this clone. The V call is TRBV5-1, the J call TRBJ2-7, with D possibly being TRBD2 (5 bases). Germline V lookup: CDR1 SGHRS, CDR2 YFSETQ. The CDR3 extends over 13 amino acids. The V end was cut by 2 bases, the J end by 5 bases, with 11 bases between. The CDR3 DNA reads as TGCGCCAGCAGCTTAGTCGGGGTCGACGAGCAGTACTTC. This sequence encodes CASSLVGVDEQYF.

The rearrangement links TRBV7-7 to TRBJ2-1, with D unclear. This CDR3 contains 15 residues. CDR1 and CDR2 from the germline V gene are SSHAT and FNYEAQ (reference sequence). V lost 3 bases to trimming and J lost 4 bases, with 13 bases between them. The CDR3 region is CASSLGSILYNEQFF. The CDR3 DNA sequence: TGTGCCAGCAGCTTGGGCAGCATCTTATACAATGAGCAGTTCTTC.

The chain recombines TRBV4-1 with TRBJ2-7, with D possibly being TRBD2 (5 bases). The V gene lost 0 bases and the J gene lost 4 bases, with 16 bases spanning the gap. CDR3 length equals 16 residues. Per the germline V gene, CDR1 is MGHRA and CDR2 is YSYEKL. CDR3 in DNA: TGCGCCAGCAGCCAAGATAGCGCCGGGTGGGTATACGAGCAGTACTTC. Protein product: CASSQDSAGWVYEQYF.

The V and J genes are TRBV19 and TRBJ1-2; 8 positions match TRBD1. This CDR3 spans 16 amino acids. Trimming at V came to 6 bases and at J to 4 bases, leaving 13 bases not matched to a gene. Germline V gene lookup returns CDR1 LNHDA and CDR2 SQIVND (reference sequence). CDR3 sequence reads: CASSLGQVGIGYGYTF. The DNA for the CDR3 is TGTGCCAGTAGCCTGGGACAGGTTGGGATCGGCTATGGCTACACCTTC.

The chain is built from TRBV28 and TRBJ2-2, with TRBD2 as a possible D gene (6 bases). The CDR3 has 15 residues. V shed 3 bases and J shed 5 bases, with 13 bases lying between them. Germline lookup yields CDR1 MDHEN and CDR2 SYDVKM. This CDR3 is CASSFGTRETGELFF. The CDR3 bases are TGTGCCAGCAGTTTCGGGACTCGGGAGACCGGGGAGCTGTTTTTT.

This sequence joins TRBV4-1 and TRBJ2-7; 10 nucleotides match TRBD1. This CDR3 region has 15 residues. Germline values: CDR1 MGHRA, CDR2 YSYEKL. Trimming cost V 5 bases and J 2 bases; bases outside gene matches: 6. DNA of the CDR3: TGCGCCAGCAGCTCTCCCGGGACAGGGGCCTACGAGCAGTACTTC. Protein sequence: CASSSPGTGAYEQYF.

The J gene is TRBJ2-7, the V gene TRBV14; 9 bases fit TRBD2. The germline V gene encodes CDR1 SGHDN and CDR2 FVKESK. This CDR3 spans 16 amino acids. V was pared by 0 bases and J by 3 bases, with 6 bases of the junction left unmatched. The CDR3 loop reads CASSQDRLSGSYEQYF. The DNA for the CDR3 is TGTGCCAGCAGCCAAGATCGGCTTAGCGGGAGCTACGAGCAGTACTTC.

This clone came up once. This rearrangement joins TRBV2 to TRBJ1-2; 9 nucleotides line up with TRBD1. The CDR3 sequence is 18 residues long. J was trimmed by 7 bases and V by 6 bases; bases with no gene match: 21. The germline V gene has CDR1 SNHLY and CDR2 FYNNEI. The CDR3 coding sequence is TGTGCCAGCAGAACAGCATTTGATACAGGGGGCTTATCTCGTGGCTACACCTTC. It is translated as CASRTAFDTGGLSRGYTF. Variable domain in full (rest from reference TRBV2 and TRBJ1-2): EPEVTQTPSHQVTQMGQEVILRCVPISNHLYFYWYRQILGQKVEFLVSFYNNEISEKSEIFDDQFSVERPDGSNFTLKIRSTKLEDSAMYFCASRTAFDTGGLSRGYTFGSGTRLTVV.

The chain links TRBV6-1 to TRBJ1-5; 8 bases are a match to TRBD1. Germline lookup yields CDR1 MNHNS and CDR2 SASEGT. CDR3 length: 14 residues. Losses at the gene ends were 6 bases for V and 4 bases for J; bases not matched to a gene: 5. The CDR3 DNA reads TGTGCCAGCAGCCAAGGACAGGGTAATCAGCCCCAGCATTTT. Its protein is CASSQGQGNQPQHF.

This chain connects TRBV4-1 to TRBJ2-7; 8 bases match TRBD1. Germline trimming cut 4 bases from V and 0 bases from J; bases unmatched to any gene: 5. Germline V gives CDR1 MGHRA, CDR2 YSYEKL. The CDR3 has 15 residues. This CDR3 reads CASSRRQGSSYEQYF. The CDR3 nucleotides are TGCGCCAGCAGCCGCCGACAGGGGTCCTCCTACGAGCAGTACTTC.